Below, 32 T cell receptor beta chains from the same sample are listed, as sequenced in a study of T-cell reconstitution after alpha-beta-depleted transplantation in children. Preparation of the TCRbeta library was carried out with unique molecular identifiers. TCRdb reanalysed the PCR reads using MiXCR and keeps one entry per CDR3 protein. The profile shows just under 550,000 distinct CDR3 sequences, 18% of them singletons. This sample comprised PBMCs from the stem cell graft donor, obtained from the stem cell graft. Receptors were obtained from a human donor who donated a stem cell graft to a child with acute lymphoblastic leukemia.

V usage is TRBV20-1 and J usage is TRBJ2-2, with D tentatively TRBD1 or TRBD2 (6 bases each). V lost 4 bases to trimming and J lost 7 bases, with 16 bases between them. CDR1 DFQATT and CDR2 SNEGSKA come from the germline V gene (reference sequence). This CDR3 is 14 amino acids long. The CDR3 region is CSANRGQYNGELFF. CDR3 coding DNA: TGCAGTGCTAACCGGGGGCAGTATAACGGGGAGCTGTTTTTT.

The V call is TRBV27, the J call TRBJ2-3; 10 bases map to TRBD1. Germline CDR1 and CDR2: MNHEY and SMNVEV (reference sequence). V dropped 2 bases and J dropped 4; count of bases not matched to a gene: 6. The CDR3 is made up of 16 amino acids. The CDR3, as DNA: TGTGCCAGCAGTTTAACGGGACAGGGGATAGCAGATACGCAGTATTTT. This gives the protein CASSLTGQGIADTQYF.

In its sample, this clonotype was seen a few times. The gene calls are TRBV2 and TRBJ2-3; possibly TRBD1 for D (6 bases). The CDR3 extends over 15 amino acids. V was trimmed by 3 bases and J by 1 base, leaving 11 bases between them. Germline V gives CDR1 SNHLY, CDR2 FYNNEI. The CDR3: CASSDWGLGTDTQYF. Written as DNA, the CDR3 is TGTGCCAGCAGTGACTGGGGGCTGGGCACAGATACGCAGTATTTT.

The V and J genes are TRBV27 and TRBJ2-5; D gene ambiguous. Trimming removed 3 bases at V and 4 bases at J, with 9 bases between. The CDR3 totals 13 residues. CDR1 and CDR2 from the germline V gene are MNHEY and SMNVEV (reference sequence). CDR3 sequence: CASSFARIETQYF. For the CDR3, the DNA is TGTGCCAGCAGTTTCGCCCGGATAGAGACCCAGTACTTC.

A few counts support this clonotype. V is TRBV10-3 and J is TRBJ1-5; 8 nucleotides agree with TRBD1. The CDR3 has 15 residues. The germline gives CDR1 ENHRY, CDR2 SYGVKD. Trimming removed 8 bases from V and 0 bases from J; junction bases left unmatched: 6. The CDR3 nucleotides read TGTGCCATCGGACGGACAGGGAATAGCAATCAGCCCCAGCATTTT. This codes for CAIGRTGNSNQPQHF.

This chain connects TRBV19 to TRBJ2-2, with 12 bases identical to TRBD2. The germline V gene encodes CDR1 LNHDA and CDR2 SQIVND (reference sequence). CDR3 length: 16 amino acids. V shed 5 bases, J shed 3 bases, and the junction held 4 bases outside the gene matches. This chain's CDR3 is CASSQGLAGHTGELFF. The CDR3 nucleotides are TGTGCCAGTAGTCAGGGACTAGCGGGCCACACCGGGGAGCTGTTTTTT.

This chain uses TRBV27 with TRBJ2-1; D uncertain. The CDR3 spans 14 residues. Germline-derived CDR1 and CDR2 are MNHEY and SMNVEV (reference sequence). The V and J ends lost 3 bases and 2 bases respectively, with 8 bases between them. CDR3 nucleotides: TGTGCCAGCAGTTTTAACCCCGCCTACAATGAGCAGTTCTTC. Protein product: CASSFNPAYNEQFF.

Here the CDR3 DNA reads TGCGCCAGCGGCCCAGGGTTGCAGGGAGTTGGTGAGCAGTTCTTC. It is translated as CASGPGLQGVGEQFF. V gene TRBV5-1 combines with J gene TRBJ2-1; TRBD1 or TRBD2 may be the D gene (5 bases each). Between the trimmed V and J ends, which lost 7 bases and 9 bases, there was a span of 23 bases. This CDR3 contains 15 residues. Germline V lookup: CDR1 SGHRS, CDR2 YFSETQ.

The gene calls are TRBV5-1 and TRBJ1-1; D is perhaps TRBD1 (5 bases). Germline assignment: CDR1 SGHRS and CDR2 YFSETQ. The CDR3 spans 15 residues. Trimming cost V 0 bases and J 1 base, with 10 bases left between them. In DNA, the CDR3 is TGCGCCAGCAGCTTGGTGGGACGGTCGAACACTGAAGCTTTCTTT. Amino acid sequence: CASSLVGRSNTEAFF.

CDR3 residues: CASRAISGAPSDEQFF. The CDR3 nucleotides read TGTGCCAGCAGGGCTATTTCGGGAGCACCCAGCGATGAGCAGTTCTTC. The chain combines TRBV11-2 with TRBJ2-1; a possible D gene is TRBD2 (6 bases). CDR3 length: 16 residues. Germline V lookup: CDR1 SGHAT, CDR2 FQNNGV. V lost 6 bases and J 8 bases, leaving 23 bases between the germline ends. The entire variable domain, with the rest obtained from reference TRBV11-2 and TRBJ2-1, is as follows: EAGVAQSPRYKIIEKRQSVAFWCNPISGHATLYWYQQILGQGPKLLIQFQNNGVVDDSQLPKDRFSAERLKGVDSTLKIQPAKLEDSAVYLCASRAISGAPSDEQFFGPGTRLTVL.

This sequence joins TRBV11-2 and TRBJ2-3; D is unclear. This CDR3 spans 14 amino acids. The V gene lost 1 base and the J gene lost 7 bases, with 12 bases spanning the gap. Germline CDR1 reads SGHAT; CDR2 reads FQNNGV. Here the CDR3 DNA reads TGTGCCAGCAGCTTAGCCCGGCCCCAGAATACGCAGTATTTT. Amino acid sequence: CASSLARPQNTQYF.

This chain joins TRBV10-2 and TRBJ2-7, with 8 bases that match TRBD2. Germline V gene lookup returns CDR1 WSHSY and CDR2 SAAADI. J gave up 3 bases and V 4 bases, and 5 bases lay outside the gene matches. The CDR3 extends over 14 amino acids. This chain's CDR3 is CASSGSGTHYEQYF. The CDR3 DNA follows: TGCGCCAGCAGTGGTAGCGGGACCCACTACGAGCAGTACTTC.

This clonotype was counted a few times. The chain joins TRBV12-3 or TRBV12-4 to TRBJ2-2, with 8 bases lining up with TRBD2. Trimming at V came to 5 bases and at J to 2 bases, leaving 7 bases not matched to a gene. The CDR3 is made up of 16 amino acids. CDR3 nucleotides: TGTGCCAGCAGTCACACTAGCGGACCTAACACCGGGGAGCTGTTTTTT. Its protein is CASSHTSGPNTGELFF.

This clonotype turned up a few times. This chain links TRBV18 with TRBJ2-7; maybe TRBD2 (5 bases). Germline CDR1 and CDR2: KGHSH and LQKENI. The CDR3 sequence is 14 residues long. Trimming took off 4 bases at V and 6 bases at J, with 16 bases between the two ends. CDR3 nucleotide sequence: TGTGCCAGCTCACAGATACGGGGTTCGGGCGAGCAGTACTTC. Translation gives CASSQIRGSGEQYF.

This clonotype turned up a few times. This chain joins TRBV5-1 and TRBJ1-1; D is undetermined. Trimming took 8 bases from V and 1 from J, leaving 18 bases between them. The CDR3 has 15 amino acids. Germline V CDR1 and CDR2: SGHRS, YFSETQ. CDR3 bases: TGCGCCAGTGCGTATGTCACCCTTAAGAACACTGAAGCTTTCTTT. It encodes CASAYVTLKNTEAFF.

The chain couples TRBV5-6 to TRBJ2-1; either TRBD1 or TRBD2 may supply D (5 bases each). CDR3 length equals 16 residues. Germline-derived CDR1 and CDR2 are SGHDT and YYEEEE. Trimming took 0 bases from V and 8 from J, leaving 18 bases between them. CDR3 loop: CASSLVFAAWGHEQFF. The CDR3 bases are TGTGCCAGCAGCTTGGTTTTCGCTGCGTGGGGACATGAGCAGTTCTTC. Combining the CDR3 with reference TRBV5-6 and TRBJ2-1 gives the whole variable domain DAGVTQSPTHLIKTRGQQVTLRCSPKSGHDTVSWYQQALGQGPQFIFQYYEEEERQRGNFPDRFSGHQFPNYSSELNVNALLLGDSALYLCASSLVFAAWGHEQFFGPGTRLTVL.

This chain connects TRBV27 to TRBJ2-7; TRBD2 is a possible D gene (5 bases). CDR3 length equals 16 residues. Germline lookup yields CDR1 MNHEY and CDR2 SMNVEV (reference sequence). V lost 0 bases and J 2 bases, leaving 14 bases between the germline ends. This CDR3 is CASSLSPKSGAYEQYF. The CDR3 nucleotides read TGTGCCAGCAGTTTATCCCCGAAATCCGGGGCCTACGAGCAGTACTTC.

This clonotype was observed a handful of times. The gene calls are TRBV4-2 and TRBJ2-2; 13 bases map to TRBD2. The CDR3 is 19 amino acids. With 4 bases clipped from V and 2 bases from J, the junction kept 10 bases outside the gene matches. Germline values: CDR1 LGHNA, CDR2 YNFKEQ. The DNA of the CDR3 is TGTGCCAGCAGCCCCATTGGAACTAGCGGGAGGGAAAACACCGGGGAGCTGTTTTTT. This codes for CASSPIGTSGRENTGELFF.

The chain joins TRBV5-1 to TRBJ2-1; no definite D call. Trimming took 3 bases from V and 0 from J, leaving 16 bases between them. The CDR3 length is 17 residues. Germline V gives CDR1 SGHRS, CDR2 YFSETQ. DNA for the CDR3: TGCGCCAGCAGCTGGACGGCCGGCGGAAGCTCCTACAATGAGCAGTTCTTC. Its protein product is CASSWTAGGSSYNEQFF.

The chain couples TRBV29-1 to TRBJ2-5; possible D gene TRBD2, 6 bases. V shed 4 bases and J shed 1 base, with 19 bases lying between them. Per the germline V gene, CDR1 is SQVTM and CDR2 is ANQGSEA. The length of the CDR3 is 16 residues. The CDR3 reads CSVGREESRVQETQYF. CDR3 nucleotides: TGCAGCGTTGGAAGGGAGGAGTCGAGGGTCCAAGAGACCCAGTACTTC.

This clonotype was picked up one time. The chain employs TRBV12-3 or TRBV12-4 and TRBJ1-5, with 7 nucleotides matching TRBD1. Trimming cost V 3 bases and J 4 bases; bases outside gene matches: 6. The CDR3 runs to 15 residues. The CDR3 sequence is CASSFETGLNQPQHF. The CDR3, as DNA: TGTGCCAGCAGTTTTGAGACAGGGCTAAATCAGCCCCAGCATTTT.

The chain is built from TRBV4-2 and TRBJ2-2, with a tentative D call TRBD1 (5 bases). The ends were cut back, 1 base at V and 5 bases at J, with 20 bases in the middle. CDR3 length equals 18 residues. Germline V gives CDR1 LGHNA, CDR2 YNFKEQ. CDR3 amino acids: CASSQVYGQGRETGELFF. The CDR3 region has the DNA TGTGCCAGCAGCCAAGTTTATGGGCAGGGTCGAGAGACCGGGGAGCTGTTTTTT.

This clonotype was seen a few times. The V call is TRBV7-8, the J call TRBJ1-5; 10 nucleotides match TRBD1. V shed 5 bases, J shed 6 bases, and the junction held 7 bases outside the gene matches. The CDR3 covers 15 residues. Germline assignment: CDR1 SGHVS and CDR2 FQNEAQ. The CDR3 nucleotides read TGTGCCAGCAGCAAAGACAGGGGGCGAGGTCAGCCCCAGCATTTT. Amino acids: CASSKDRGRGQPQHF.

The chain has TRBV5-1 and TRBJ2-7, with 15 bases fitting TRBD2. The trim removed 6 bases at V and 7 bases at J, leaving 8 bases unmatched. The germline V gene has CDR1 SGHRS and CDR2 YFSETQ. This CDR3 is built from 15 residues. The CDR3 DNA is TGCGCCAGCACCCACCAAGGGACTAGCGGGAGGGAGCAGTACTTC. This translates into CASTHQGTSGREQYF.

The CDR3 DNA reads as TGCAGTGCTAGCACAGGGGCCGATCAGCCCCAGCATTTT. Its translation is CSASTGADQPQHF. The rearrangement uses TRBV20-1 and TRBJ1-5, with 7 bases matching TRBD1. This CDR3 is built from 13 residues. With V trimmed by 3 bases and J by 5 bases, 4 bases remained unmatched. Germline V lookup: CDR1 DFQATT, CDR2 SNEGSKA (reference sequence).

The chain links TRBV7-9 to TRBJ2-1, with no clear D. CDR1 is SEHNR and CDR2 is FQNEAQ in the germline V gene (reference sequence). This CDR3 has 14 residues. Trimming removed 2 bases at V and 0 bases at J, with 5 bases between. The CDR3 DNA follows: TGTGCCAGCAGCTTACAAAACTCCTACAATGAGCAGTTCTTC. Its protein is CASSLQNSYNEQFF.

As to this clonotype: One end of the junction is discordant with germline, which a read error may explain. The chain's CDR3 is CASSEDRVWQPQHF. Written as DNA, the CDR3 is TGCGCCAGCAGCGAAGACAGGGTATGGCAGCCCCAGCATTTT. The J gene is TRBJ1-5, the V gene TRBV4-1, with 7 bases identical to TRBD1. In germline, CDR1 is MGHRA, CDR2 YSYEKL. The CDR3 has 14 residues.

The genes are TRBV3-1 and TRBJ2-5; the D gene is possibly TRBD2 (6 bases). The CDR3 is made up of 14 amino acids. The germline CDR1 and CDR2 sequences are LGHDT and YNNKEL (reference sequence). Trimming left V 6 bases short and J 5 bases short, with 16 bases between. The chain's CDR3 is CASRRLAGRETQYF. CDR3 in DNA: TGTGCCAGCAGGAGGCTGGCAGGGAGGGAGACCCAGTACTTC.

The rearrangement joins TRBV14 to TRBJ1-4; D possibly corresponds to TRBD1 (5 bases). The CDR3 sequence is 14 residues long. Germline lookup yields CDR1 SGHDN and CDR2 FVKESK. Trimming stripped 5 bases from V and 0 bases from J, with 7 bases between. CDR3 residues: CASSSTATNEKLFF. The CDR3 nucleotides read TGTGCCAGCAGCTCGACAGCAACTAATGAAAAACTGTTTTTT.

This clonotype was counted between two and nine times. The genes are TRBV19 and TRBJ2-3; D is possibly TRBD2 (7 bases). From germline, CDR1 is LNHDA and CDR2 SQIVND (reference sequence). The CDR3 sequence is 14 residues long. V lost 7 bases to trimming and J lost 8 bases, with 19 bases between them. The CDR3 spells CASTPTGGGGTQYF. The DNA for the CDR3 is TGTGCCAGTACCCCTACCGGAGGGGGGGGTACGCAGTATTTT. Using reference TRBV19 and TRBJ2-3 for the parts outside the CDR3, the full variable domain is DGGITQSPKYLFRKEGQNVTLSCEQNLNHDAMYWYRQDPGQGLRLIYYSQIVNDFQKGDIAEGYSVSREKKESFPLTVTSAQKNPTAFYLCASTPTGGGGTQYFGPGTRLTVL.

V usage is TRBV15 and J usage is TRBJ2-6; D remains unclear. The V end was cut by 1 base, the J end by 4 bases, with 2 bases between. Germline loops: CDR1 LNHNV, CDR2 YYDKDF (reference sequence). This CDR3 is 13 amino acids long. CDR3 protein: CATSRGGANVLTF. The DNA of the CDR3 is TGTGCCACCAGCAGAGGGGGGGCCAACGTCCTGACTTTC.

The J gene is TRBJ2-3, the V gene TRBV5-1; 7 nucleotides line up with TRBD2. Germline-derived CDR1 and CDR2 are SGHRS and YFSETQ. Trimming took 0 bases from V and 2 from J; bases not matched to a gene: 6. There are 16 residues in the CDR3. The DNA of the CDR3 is TGCGCCAGCAGCTTGGGGGCTAGCGGTTTCACAGATACGCAGTATTTT. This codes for CASSLGASGFTDTQYF.